Listed below are T cell receptor beta chains from one sample, sequenced in a study of blood T cells in healthy people across ages. Each CDR3 protein gets one entry after TCRdb re-called the 5' RACE reads with MiXCR. The sample gives around 710,000 distinct CDR3 sequences, more than 40% of which show up once; around a fifth is in the top ten. What was sequenced was blood. The receptors were gathered from a woman aged 55-70 years in good health. CDR3s include the opening cysteine and the closing phenylalanine or tryptophan. The D gene is left open where the match is weak. Clone size is given for some rows only: seen once, a few or many times, or a class if the clone is expanded.

TRBJ2-7 | . | TRBV13 | few | TGTGCCAGCAGCCGGGACACCGTTTACGAGCAGTACTTC | CASSRDTVYEQYF
TRBJ1-5 | . | TRBV3-1 | . | TGTGCCAGCAGCCAAATGGGGGATCAGCCCCAGCATTTT | CASSQMGDQPQHF
TRBJ2-5 | . | TRBV28 | . | TGTGCCAGCAGTCTAACCGGGGTGACAGGAGAACAAGAGACCCAGTACTTC | CASSLTGVTGEQETQYF
TRBJ2-7 | . | TRBV7-2 | many | TGTGCCAGCAGCTTAGTAGGCCTAACCTACGAGCAGTACTTC | CASSLVGLTYEQYF
TRBJ2-7 | . | TRBV20-1 | . | TGCAGTGCTAGGCACGAGCAGTACTTC | CSARHEQYF
TRBJ1-1 | . | TRBV27 | once | TGTGCCAGCAGTTTACTCGGACCGAACACTGAAGCTTTCTTT | CASSLLGPNTEAFF
TRBJ2-1 | TRBD2 | TRBV6-5 | . | TGTGCCAGCAGTTACAGGACATCAGGGACTACCCGAACTGAGCAGTTCTTC | CASSYRTSGTTRTEQFF
TRBJ2-5 | TRBD2 | TRBV6-2/TRBV6-3 | . | TGTGCCAGCAGACGGGGGGGCAACCAAGAGACCCAGTACTTC | CASRRGGNQETQYF
TRBJ2-3 | TRBD2 | TRBV12-3/TRBV12-4 | . | TGTGCCAGCAGCCCAGGAGCGGGAATGGGGACAGATACGCAGTATTTT | CASSPGAGMGTDTQYF
TRBJ1-6 | TRBD1 | TRBV5-1 | few | TGCGCCAGCAGCTTGGAGGGACAGTCTGGGGCACCCCTCCACTTT | CASSLEGQSGAPLHF
TRBJ1-4 | . | TRBV4-3 | . | TGCGCCAGCAGCCAAGAGATATACATTAATGAAAAACTGTTTTTT | CASSQEIYINEKLFF
TRBJ2-1 | TRBD1 | TRBV13 | few | TGTGCCAGCAGCGCCAACAGGGGAAATGAGCAGTTCTTC | CASSANRGNEQFF
TRBJ1-1 | . | TRBV7-2 | few | TGTGCCAGCAGCTTAGAGCGCACATTGAACACTGAAGCTTTCTTT | CASSLERTLNTEAFF
TRBJ2-1 | TRBD2 | TRBV6-6 | . | TGTGCCAGCAGTCCCCCGGTGGTAGCGGGGGCCCGGGATGAGCAGTTCTTC | CASSPPVVAGARDEQFF
TRBJ1-1 | . | TRBV15 | . | TGTGCCACCAGCAGAGATTTGGGGGTCCGGGACACTGAAGCTTTCTTT | CATSRDLGVRDTEAFF
TRBJ2-1 | . | TRBV20-1 | few | TGCAGTGCTCAGACAGTCTCCTACAATGAGCAGTTCTTC | CSAQTVSYNEQFF
TRBJ2-3 | TRBD1 | TRBV6-5 | . | TGTGCCAGCAGTTACTCATTGGGGCAGGGGGCGGTTTTGACAGATACGCAGTATTTT | CASSYSLGQGAVLTDTQYF
TRBJ2-7 | . | TRBV7-3 | . | TGTGCCAGCAGCCCTGGGACACCGAATTCCTACGAGCAGTACTTC | CASSPGTPNSYEQYF
TRBJ2-1 | . | TRBV14 | . | TGTGCCAGCAGCCAAGATCCAGGGGAGTGGAATGAGCAGTTCTTC | CASSQDPGEWNEQFF
TRBJ1-4 | . | TRBV10-3 | . | TGTGCCATCAGTGGAGGGGCATCCTCCAATGAAAAACTGTTTTTT | CAISGGASSNEKLFF
TRBJ1-5 | . | TRBV18 | . | TGTGCCAGCTCACCGGAAGGCCCGGAGCCCCAGCATTTT | CASSPEGPEPQHF
TRBJ2-1 | TRBD2 | TRBV7-3 | . | TGTGCCAGCAGCTCCCAAGCGGGGGGCATTTCTAATGAGCAGTTCTTC | CASSSQAGGISNEQFF
TRBJ2-7 | . | TRBV28 | . | TGTGCCAGCGGCCCGCCAGCGCAGGTCTACGAGCAGTACTTC | CASGPPAQVYEQYF
TRBJ2-1 | . | TRBV7-2 | once | TGTGCCAGCAGCTTAATAGAGTCCTACAATGAGCAGTTCTTC | CASSLIESYNEQFF
TRBJ2-5 | . | TRBV7-7 | . | TGTGCTAGCAGCTTAAGGGACGGCCAAGAGACCCAGTACTTC | CASSLRDGQETQYF
TRBJ2-5 | . | TRBV7-2 | many | TGTGCCAGCAGCTTAGAACTAGCAGGGACCCAGTACTTC | CASSLELAGTQYF
TRBJ2-4 | TRBD2 | TRBV6-2/TRBV6-3 | . | TGTGCCAGCAGTTACGGACTAGCGGACCCCAAAAACATTCAGTACTTC | CASSYGLADPKNIQYF
TRBJ2-7 | TRBD1 | TRBV20-1 | few | TGCAGTGCTCTGGACAGGGGGGAATACGAGCAGTACTTC | CSALDRGEYEQYF
TRBJ1-1 | . | TRBV7-8 | . | TGTGCCAGCAGCTCCAGTGTTAATGAAGCTTTCTTT | CASSSSVNEAFF
TRBJ2-3 | . | TRBV3-1 | few | TGTGCCAGCAGCGGACTTACCGATACGCAGTATTTT | CASSGLTDTQYF
TRBJ2-1 | TRBD2 | TRBV2 | . | TGTGCCAGCAGGCGGGAGCAAACTAGCAATGAGCAGTTCTTC | CASRREQTSNEQFF
TRBJ2-5 | TRBD1 | TRBV4-2 | . | TGTGCCAGCAGCCATCCGGGACAGACACTTCATGAGCAGTACTTC | CASSHPGQTLHEQYF
TRBJ1-2 | . | TRBV5-8 | few | TGTGCCAGCAGCTTCTCCCAGGGTGGCTATGGCTACACCTTC | CASSFSQGGYGYTF
TRBJ1-5 | . | TRBV12-3/TRBV12-4 | . | TGTGCCAGCAGTTTATGGGGTAATGGCCAGCCCCAGCATTTT | CASSLWGNGQPQHF
TRBJ2-1 | TRBD2 | TRBV30 | . | TGTGCCTGGACCTCCGGGACTAGGCTTGGGAATGAGCAGTTCTTC | CAWTSGTRLGNEQFF
TRBJ1-4 | . | TRBV11-2 | . | TGTGCCTCGCGGGGGACTCGGGGGGAAAAACTGTTTTTT | CASRGTRGEKLFF
TRBJ1-6 | . | TRBV6-5 | . | TGTGCCAGCAGGGCTCGACAAGCATCACCCCTCCACTTT | CASRARQASPLHF
TRBJ1-3 | . | TRBV4-2 | . | TGTGCCAGCAGCCAAGATGGGACGGTGTTCTCTGGAAACACCATATATTTT | CASSQDGTVFSGNTIYF
TRBJ2-5 | . | TRBV20-1 | . | TGCAGTGCTAGCGGCTACCAAGAGACCCAGTACTTC | CSASGYQETQYF
TRBJ2-1 | . | TRBV3-1 | . | TGTGCCAGCAGCCAAGGCGACAGAGACAATGAGCAGTTCTTC | CASSQGDRDNEQFF